These 8 T cell receptor beta chains share one sample of origin, sequenced in a study of T cells after yellow fever vaccination. TCRdb re-derived calls from the 5' RACE reads in MiXCR, one entry per CDR3 protein. The sample shows hundreds of thousands of distinct CDR3 sequences, more than 9% of them seen only once. The specimen was PBMCs, collected on the day of the yellow fever booster vaccination. These receptor sequences come from a man aged 25-45 years who received the YFV17D yellow fever vaccine.

As regards this clonotype: An end of the junction differs from the germline gene, which may be a read error. The chain links TRBV23-1 to TRBJ2-7, with D uncertain. TRBV23-1 is an open reading frame, and its role is uncertain. The CDR3 contains 14 residues. Here the CDR3 reads CASSQSRQKYEQYF. The CDR3 DNA reads as TGCGCCAGCAGCCAATCGCGGCAAAAGTACGAGCAGTACTTC.

This clonotype was seen repeatedly, ten times or more. CDR3 coding DNA: TGTGCCAGCAGCGCGGGACTAGCGATCCCCTACGAGCAGTACTTC. Translating it yields CASSAGLAIPYEQYF. The chain links TRBV9 to TRBJ2-7, with 10 bases matching TRBD2. This CDR3 spans 15 amino acids. In germline, CDR1 is SGDLS, CDR2 YYNGEE. The junction had 5 bases not matched to a gene; V was cut back by 3 bases and J by 2 bases.

J is TRBJ1-4 and V is TRBV28, with D unresolved. Trimming shortened V by 7 bases and J by 6 bases, and 15 bases separated the two germline ends. The CDR3 loop spans 14 amino acids. Germline V CDR1 and CDR2: MDHEN, SYDVKM. In DNA, the CDR3 is TGTGCCAGCAAGAGGACCGGGCTGGATGAAAAACTGTTTTTT. It yields the protein CASKRTGLDEKLFF.

This chain uses TRBV20-1 with TRBJ2-3; no firm D call. In germline, CDR1 is DFQATT, CDR2 SNEGSKA (reference sequence). V was clipped by 6 bases and J by 4 bases, with 11 bases between them. The CDR3 contains 12 residues. The CDR3 nucleotides read TGCAGTGCGATTCGGTCCTCAGATACGCAGTATTTT. Translating gives CSAIRSSDTQYF.

In this sample, this clonotype turned up a few times. The genes are TRBV6-2 or TRBV6-3 and TRBJ1-2; D is possibly TRBD1 (5 bases). Germline CDR1 MNHEY, CDR2 SVGEGT. This CDR3 has 14 residues. Trimming stripped 6 bases from V and 3 bases from J, with 14 bases between. The CDR3 protein is CASRPTGGDYGYTF. Written as DNA, the CDR3 is TGTGCCAGCAGACCCACGGGAGGGGACTATGGCTACACCTTC.

The chain uses TRBV20-1 and TRBJ2-1; the match to TRBD2 covers 10 bases. The CDR3 is made up of 13 amino acids. V gave up 5 bases and J gave up 10 bases; unmatched junction bases: 8. Germline loops: CDR1 DFQATT, CDR2 SNEGSKA (reference sequence). In DNA form, the CDR3 reads TGCAGTGCTTGGGCTAGCGGGAGCGGAGAGCAGTTCTTC. Protein product: CSAWASGSGEQFF.

In its sample, this clonotype was seen once. The chain links TRBV5-4 to TRBJ2-3; D possibly uses TRBD1 or TRBD2 (5 bases each). The V gene lost 7 bases and the J gene lost 4 bases, with 16 bases spanning the gap. In germline, CDR1 is SGHNT, CDR2 YYREEE (reference sequence). There are 14 residues in the CDR3. The CDR3 coding sequence is TGTGCCAGCGGGACGAGAGTTGGGTCAGATACGCAGTATTTT. Its translation: CASGTRVGSDTQYF.

There are a few counts of this clonotype. CDR3 region: CSVRVPAELTGELFF. The CDR3 nucleotides are TGCAGCGTCCGAGTTCCAGCGGAGCTCACCGGGGAGCTGTTTTTT. The V and J genes are TRBV29-1 and TRBJ2-2; D possibly corresponds to TRBD2 (5 bases). CDR3 length: 15 amino acids. Germline V CDR1 and CDR2: SQVTM, ANQGSEA. The V and J ends lost 6 bases and 4 bases respectively, with 18 bases between them.